This T cell receptor beta chain was recorded in a study of T cell changes during pregnancy in multiple sclerosis. V dropped 4 bases and J dropped 7; count of bases not matched to a gene: 9. Germline V gene data show CDR1 as MGHRA and CDR2 as YSYEKL. The CDR3 sequence is 16 residues long. Assay used: immunoSEQ multiplex PCR; TCRdb lists only in-frame clones, some missing. The sample contains around 36,000 clones, around 94% of which appear only once. The chain couples TRBV4-1 to TRBJ2-1; TRBD2 matches 11 bases. The sample was peripheral blood, taken before pregnancy. This clonotype was sampled from a female donor with multiple sclerosis, enrolled in a pregnancy study. DNA of the CDR3: TGCGCCAGCAGCCCCCGCCGACTAGCGGGAACGAATGAGCAGTTCTTC. As protein: CASSPRRLAGTNEQFF.